These 19 T cell receptor beta chains were sequenced from one sample in a study of T cell repertoires in cytomegalovirus infection. MiXCR, run by TCRdb on the reads, gives a single entry per CDR3 protein. The table has 500,000 to 600,000 distinct CDR3 sequences, 16% seen once; the top ten hold 24%. Sequencing input: CD8+ T cells from PBMCs. These receptors were collected from a human donor in good health (CMV status not recorded). Some clones in this sample may be carry-over from other donors' samples.

This clonotype was detected many times. V is TRBV12-3 or TRBV12-4 and J is TRBJ1-1, with D uncertain. The CDR3 is 11 amino acids. With 7 bases removed from V and 8 bases from J, the gap between germline ends came to 11 bases. CDR3 coding DNA: TGTGCCAGCACCCTGGACCGGGAAGCTTTCTTT. Its protein is CASTLDREAFF.

This clonotype has ten or more counts. The rearrangement links TRBV14 to TRBJ1-4; perhaps TRBD1 as D (6 bases). This CDR3 has 15 amino acids. Trimming stripped 0 bases from V and 8 bases from J, with 13 bases between. Germline assignment: CDR1 SGHDN and CDR2 FVKESK. The CDR3 reads CASSQDVQGREKLFF. The CDR3 DNA follows: TGTGCCAGCAGCCAAGATGTCCAGGGGCGGGAAAAACTGTTTTTT.

This clonotype was found a few times. This chain connects TRBV29-1 to TRBJ2-2; TRBD1 agrees at 9 bases. The CDR3 extends over 15 amino acids. J gave up 1 base and V 3 bases, and 3 bases lay outside the gene matches. Per germline, CDR1 SQVTM and CDR2 ANQGSEA. The CDR3 DNA follows: TGCAGCGTTGATTTGGGACAGGGGAACACCGGGGAGCTGTTTTTT. This encodes CSVDLGQGNTGELFF.

This clonotype was seen a few times. This CDR3 reads CASSPGLYTEAFF. CDR3 nucleotide sequence: TGTGCCAGCTCCCCAGGCTTATACACTGAAGCTTTCTTT. The chain has TRBV18 and TRBJ1-1; D gene uncertain. The germline V gene has CDR1 KGHSH and CDR2 LQKENI. Trimming took 6 bases from V and 3 from J, leaving 11 bases between them. CDR3 length: 13 residues.

The J gene is TRBJ1-1, the V gene TRBV19, with a tentative D call TRBD1 (5 bases). The CDR3 length is 13 residues. Germline-derived CDR1 and CDR2 are LNHDA and SQIVND (reference sequence). V lost 0 bases to trimming and J lost 11 bases, with 13 bases between them. CDR3 nucleotides: TGTGCCAGTAGTATAGATCTCTCCAGGGAGGCTTTCTTT. Translated: CASSIDLSREAFF. Complete variable domain (other parts from reference TRBV19 and TRBJ1-1): DGGITQSPKYLFRKEGQNVTLSCEQNLNHDAMYWYRQDPGQGLRLIYYSQIVNDFQKGDIAEGYSVSREKKESFPLTVTSAQKNPTAFYLCASSIDLSREAFFGQGTRLTVV.

This clonotype was counted at least ten times. The gene calls are TRBV19 and TRBJ1-3; D is undetermined. The CDR3 runs 15 residues. The germline CDR1 and CDR2 sequences are LNHDA and SQIVND (reference sequence). The ends were cut back, 5 bases at V and 0 bases at J, with 11 bases in the middle. In nucleotides, the CDR3 is TGTGCCAGTAGTCCGGACGGGAACTCTGGAAACACCATATATTTT. As protein: CASSPDGNSGNTIYF. The whole variable domain, filled in from reference TRBV19 and TRBJ1-3, reads DGGITQSPKYLFRKEGQNVTLSCEQNLNHDAMYWYRQDPGQGLRLIYYSQIVNDFQKGDIAEGYSVSREKKESFPLTVTSAQKNPTAFYLCASSPDGNSGNTIYFGEGSWLTVV.

This clonotype occurred many times. The rearrangement links TRBV7-8 to TRBJ2-5; no reliable D call. Per germline, CDR1 SGHVS and CDR2 FQNEAQ. Between the trimmed V and J ends, which lost 4 bases and 4 bases, there was a span of 16 bases. This CDR3 has 15 residues. The CDR3 coding sequence is TGTGCCAGCAGCTCCTCTGTCTGGCCGGGAGAGACCCAGTACTTC. As protein: CASSSSVWPGETQYF.

The rearrangement joins TRBV3-1 to TRBJ2-5; possible D gene TRBD2, 5 bases. The CDR3 covers 15 residues. V lost 0 bases, J lost 5 bases, and 13 bases lay in between. Germline V lookup: CDR1 LGHDT, CDR2 YNNKEL (reference sequence). The CDR3 DNA is TGTGCCAGCAGCCAAGATCCGTTTCCGGGGGAGACCCAGTACTTC. Translated, it gives CASSQDPFPGETQYF.

This clonotype turned up a few times. The chain couples TRBV7-7 to TRBJ2-7; D uncertain. The length of the CDR3 is 14 residues. Per the germline V gene, CDR1 is SSHAT and CDR2 is FNYEAQ (reference sequence). Trimming shortened V by 3 bases and J by 6 bases, and 15 bases separated the two germline ends. CDR3 nucleotide sequence: TGTGCCAGCAGCTTTGAGGTTGGGAAGGGCGAGCAGTACTTC. It yields the protein CASSFEVGKGEQYF.

This clonotype has more than one count but fewer than ten. The V call is TRBV2, the J call TRBJ2-7; no reliable D call. Germline assignment: CDR1 SNHLY and CDR2 FYNNEI. V shed 8 bases and J shed 2 bases, with 10 bases lying between them. There are 12 residues in the CDR3. The CDR3, as DNA: TGTGCCAGCGTGAGAATGGCCTACGAGCAGTACTTC. Translated: CASVRMAYEQYF.

This chain connects TRBV27 to TRBJ1-4; D is ambiguous. The CDR3 loop spans 14 amino acids. Trimming left V 8 bases short and J 7 bases short, with 17 bases between. Germline lookup yields CDR1 MNHEY and CDR2 SMNVEV (reference sequence). This CDR3 reads CASGSAPAVEKLFF. For the CDR3, the DNA is TGTGCCAGCGGCTCGGCCCCGGCGGTTGAAAAACTGTTTTTT.

This clonotype was counted many times. This chain connects TRBV7-3 to TRBJ2-3; D uncertain. V gave up 5 bases and J gave up 0 bases, with 9 bases separating them. The CDR3 spans 14 residues. The germline CDR1 and CDR2 sequences are SGHTA and FQGTGA. The DNA for the CDR3 is TGTGCCAGCAGCCCTCCGGAGAGCACAGATACGCAGTATTTT. It codes for CASSPPESTDTQYF.

This clonotype came up many times. The J gene is TRBJ2-5, the V gene TRBV24-1; D gene unclear. The CDR3 loop spans 12 amino acids. The ends were cut back, 3 bases at V and 5 bases at J, with 6 bases in the middle. The germline V gene encodes CDR1 KGHDR and CDR2 SFDVKD. The CDR3 spells CATSDRLETQYF. The CDR3 DNA follows: TGTGCCACCAGTGATAGGTTGGAGACCCAGTACTTC.

The chain carries TRBV6-6 and TRBJ1-3; D is undetermined. The CDR3 spans 12 residues. Trimming took off 9 bases at V and 0 bases at J, with 6 bases between the two ends. From germline, CDR1 is MNHNY and CDR2 SVGAGI (reference sequence). The CDR3 sequence: CASDGSGNTIYF. The CDR3 bases are TGTGCCAGTGACGGCTCTGGAAACACCATATATTTT.

This clonotype was counted ten times or more. The gene calls are TRBV7-9 and TRBJ2-7; D is possibly TRBD2 (9 bases). V shed 4 bases and J shed 3 bases, with 16 bases lying between them. CDR1 SEHNR and CDR2 FQNEAQ come from the germline V gene (reference sequence). CDR3 length equals 15 residues. The CDR3 sequence is CASSSSGTGDYEQYF. In DNA, the CDR3 is TGTGCCAGCAGCTCTAGCGGGACAGGTGACTACGAGCAGTACTTC. Filled out from reference TRBV7-9 and TRBJ2-7, the complete variable domain reads DTGVSQNPRHKITKRGQNVTFRCDPISEHNRLYWYRQTLGQGPEFLTYFQNEAQLEKSRLLSDRFSAERPKGSFSTLEIQRTEQGDSAMYLCASSSSGTGDYEQYFGPGTRLTVT.

This rearrangement joins TRBV27 to TRBJ2-7, with no clear D. CDR1 and CDR2 from the germline V gene are MNHEY and SMNVEV (reference sequence). Trimming left V 4 bases short and J 3 bases short, with 13 bases between. The CDR3 consists of 14 residues. CDR3 amino acids: CASSWGGSYYEQYF. CDR3 DNA sequence: TGTGCCAGCAGTTGGGGTGGGTCGTACTACGAGCAGTACTTC.

The chain is built from TRBV9 and TRBJ2-1; 8 nucleotides match TRBD2. From germline, CDR1 is SGDLS and CDR2 YYNGEE. There are 15 residues in the CDR3. Trimming at V came to 1 base and at J to 7 bases, leaving 7 bases not matched to a gene. The CDR3 bases are TGTGCCAGCAGCGTAAAAGCGGGGGAAGGTAATGAGCAGTTCTTC. Translated: CASSVKAGEGNEQFF. Full variable domain (missing parts from reference TRBV9 and TRBJ2-1): DSGVTQTPKHLITATGQRVTLRCSPRSGDLSVYWYQQSLDQGLQFLIQYYNGEERAKGNILERFSAQQFPDLHSELNLSSLELGDSALYFCASSVKAGEGNEQFFGPGTRLTVL.

A single count supports this clonotype. The chain recombines TRBV7-2 with TRBJ2-7, with no clear D. Trimming cost V 9 bases and J 2 bases, with 20 bases left between them. CDR3 length: 15 residues. Germline V gene sequence: CDR1 SGHTA, CDR2 FQGNSA. CDR3 region: CARSLWMGNAYEQYF. DNA for the CDR3: TGTGCCAGAAGCCTCTGGATGGGGAATGCCTACGAGCAGTACTTC.

This clonotype was detected a few times. This sequence joins TRBV12-3 or TRBV12-4 and TRBJ1-1; D is possibly TRBD1 (6 bases). Trimming stripped 3 bases from V and 4 bases from J, with 15 bases between. The CDR3 consists of 15 residues. The CDR3 nucleotides are TGTGCCAGCAGTTTCCCTGGGGGGCAAGCCACTGAAGCTTTCTTT. Translation: CASSFPGGQATEAFF.